Listed below are T cell receptor beta chains from one sample, sequenced in a study of regulatory T cells in long-lasting Graves disease. TCRdb reanalysed the multiplex PCR reads using MiXCR and keeps one entry per CDR3 protein. Of hundreds of thousands of distinct CDR3 sequences in the sample, about 15% were seen once. This same sample was also taken into another study, of T cells in Graves' hyperthyroidism and ophthalmopathy.

The input for sequencing was peripheral blood mononuclear cells (PBMCs), taken at new diagnosis, from a patient treated with antithyroid drugs. The receptors derive from a woman in her twenties or thirties with Graves disease. CDR3s include the opening cysteine and the closing phenylalanine or tryptophan. D genes are given only for firm matches.

TRBV27	TRBD2	TRBJ2-1	CASRLTSSYLDEQFF
TRBV5-1	TRBD1	TRBJ2-7	CASSSPATGIRHF
TRBV19	-	TRBJ1-2	CASSPRSRGNYGYTF
TRBV5-1	-	TRBJ1-6	CASSLYREGSPLHF
TRBV27	-	TRBJ2-1	CASSLPGQQFF
TRBV20-1	-	TRBJ1-1	CSARDPRARRNTEAFF
TRBV15	-	TRBJ1-4	CATSRDGGREKLFF
TRBV9	-	TRBJ1-1	CASSVVPSTSIYTGEAFF
TRBV28	TRBD1	TRBJ2-7	CASTQQGLNYEQYF
TRBV7-2	-	TRBJ2-2	CASSPRPPENTGELFF
TRBV6-1	-	TRBJ2-2	CASRLLTRPNTGELFF
TRBV12-3/TRBV12-4	-	TRBJ2-2	CASSSTRANTGELFF
TRBV19	-	TRBJ1-1	CASSKYSPIQGYTEAFF
TRBV18	TRBD2	TRBJ2-1	CASSLTGLADSYNEQFF
TRBV20-1	-	TRBJ1-5	CSARGYRETNQPQHF
TRBV20-1	-	TRBJ2-1	CSALALSSYNEQFF
TRBV4-3	TRBD2	TRBJ2-3	CASSQDLGGIKTDTQYF
TRBV7-2	TRBD1	TRBJ2-1	CASSLSGTGNEQFF
TRBV9	TRBD2	TRBJ2-1	CASSVEWREEQFF
TRBV28	-	TRBJ1-2	CASSPPPPGHINYGYTF
TRBV4-3	-	TRBJ1-5	CASSQDAVTRVRPQHF
TRBV11-2	-	TRBJ1-1	CASSLEGRWNTEAFF
TRBV28	TRBD2	TRBJ2-7	CASSSPGLATSSSYEQYF
TRBV5-4	-	TRBJ2-3	CASSLYTSSTDTQYF
TRBV5-1	-	TRBJ2-2	CASSTGPRDSNTGELFF
TRBV20-1	-	TRBJ2-7	CSASGLQGTYEQYF
TRBV3-1	-	TRBJ1-2	CASSRTGLRYTF
TRBV3-1	-	TRBJ2-1	CASSQGAGNEQFF
TRBV14	-	TRBJ2-3	CASSPRLGDTQYF
TRBV13	TRBD1	TRBJ1-2	CASSLGQGATYGYTF
TRBV18	-	TRBJ1-2	CASSPYDNNYGYTF
TRBV30	-	TRBJ1-2	CAWSVPAWVGGYTF
TRBV2	-	TRBJ2-5	CASRPGTVQETQYF
TRBV19	-	TRBJ2-7	CASSTAGGSYEQYF
TRBV18	-	TRBJ2-1	CASSPRLSLYNEQFF
TRBV7-6	-	TRBJ2-1	CASSLDRRPENEQFF
TRBV9	-	TRBJ1-5	CASSIDAGGFNQPQHF
TRBV7-8	-	TRBJ1-1	CASSLPFSNTEAFF
TRBV3-1	-	TRBJ2-1	CASSQDVRGYTYNEQFF
TRBV7-6	TRBD2	TRBJ2-1	CASSLEPQTSGSRLNEQFF
TRBV7-2	-	TRBJ2-1	CASSLSGSNDEQFF
TRBV28	TRBD1	TRBJ1-5	CASSPGTGNQPQHF
TRBV7-6	TRBD1	TRBJ1-4	CASSLLEQGQVVNEKLFF
TRBV15	-	TRBJ1-4	CATSRAQLGFEKLFF
TRBV13	TRBD2	TRBJ2-7	CASSLLGASGIPGGYEQYF
TRBV30	TRBD1	TRBJ2-2	CAWSDAWTGNTGELFF
TRBV5-5	TRBD2	TRBJ2-3	CASDRGSDGTDTQYF
TRBV7-9	TRBD2	TRBJ2-5	CASISGLAGGKRETQYF
TRBV27	-	TRBJ2-3	CASSLSVGTGTDTQYF